This TCR beta chain was identified in a study of cytomegalovirus exposure and HLA in healthy donors. Broader study findings: Testing in vitro showed three CMV-associated chains specific for CMV antigens.

The PCR used 60 Vbeta and 13 Jbeta primers. As processed by the authors: Later work found 80 million or so unique TCR beta chains, with approximately 12 million shared. Profiling relied on immunoSEQ multiplex PCR, and the TCRdb table lists in-frame clones only, not all of them. For V, J and clone size, that table is used; D and trimming come from the DNA. The profile shows fewer than 90,000 clones, more than 75% of them singletons. The V gene lost 4 bases and the J gene lost 9 bases, with 13 bases spanning the gap. In germline, CDR1 is LNHDA, CDR2 SQIVND (reference sequence). This CDR3 contains 13 residues. This clone appeared a single time. Its target is unknown.

The chain employs TRBV19 and TRBJ1-5, with D unclear. Sequenced material: PBMCs. The receptor was derived from a woman aged 40 to 50 in good health and CMV-seropositive. CDR3 loop: CASSTSKSLPQHF. Written as DNA, the CDR3 is TGTGCCAGTAGTACCTCCAAGAGTCTGCCCCAGCATTTT. Complete variable domain (other parts from reference TRBV19 and TRBJ1-5): DGGITQSPKYLFRKEGQNVTLSCEQNLNHDAMYWYRQDPGQGLRLIYYSQIVNDFQKGDIAEGYSVSREKKESFPLTVTSAQKNPTAFYLCASSTSKSLPQHFGDGTRLSIL.